This entry describes one T cell receptor (beta chain). Its matching antigen is unknown. The CDR3 loop spans 13 amino acids. Per germline, CDR1 LNHDA and CDR2 SQIVND (reference sequence). V dropped 6 bases and J dropped 7; count of bases not matched to a gene: 6. This sample is part of a study of cytomegalovirus exposure and HLA in healthy donors. Whole-study findings and limits: Cytomegalovirus-associated status was assigned to 150 to 200 TCR beta chains.

Some clones are missing from TCRdb's copy, which holds only in-frame ones; the method was immunoSEQ multiplex PCR. The sample lists 130,000 or so clones, 85% occurring once. The sample consisted of PBMCs. The gene calls are TRBV19 and TRBJ1-2; 9 bases match TRBD1. The clonotype was recovered from a woman under 40 in good health and CMV-seronegative. The CDR3 reads CASRMDRGSGYTF. DNA for the CDR3: TGTGCCAGTAGGATGGACAGGGGCTCTGGCTACACCTTC. The full variable domain, in which reference TRBV19 and TRBJ1-2 provide the parts outside the CDR3, is DGGITQSPKYLFRKEGQNVTLSCEQNLNHDAMYWYRQDPGQGLRLIYYSQIVNDFQKGDIAEGYSVSREKKESFPLTVTSAQKNPTAFYLCASRMDRGSGYTFGSGTRLTVV.